This entry lists 28 T cell receptor beta chains sequenced from one sample in a study of identical twins. TCRdb passed the 5' RACE reads through MiXCR, listing each CDR3 protein once. The table has 500,000 or so distinct CDR3 sequences, roughly 21% seen once. These sequences were also reported in another study, on T cells expressing NK-cell markers.

Sequencing was carried out using CD4+ T cells sorted from blood. Receptor source: a woman between 18 and 29 years old in good health.

The chain uses TRBV18 and TRBJ1-1; tentative D call: TRBD1 (5 bases). Germline CDR1 KGHSH, CDR2 LQKENI. The CDR3 is 13 residues long. Trimming removed 3 bases from V and 5 bases from J, with 10 bases in between. CDR3 DNA sequence: TGTGCCAGCTCACCGGGGCGGGTGACTGAAGCTTTCTTT. Its protein is CASSPGRVTEAFF.

In this sample, this clonotype turned up a few times. The chain employs TRBV18 and TRBJ1-2; 10 bases line up with TRBD1. The CDR3 totals 14 residues. Germline values: CDR1 KGHSH, CDR2 LQKENI. V gave up 0 bases and J gave up 6 bases; unmatched junction bases: 1. The CDR3 protein is CASSPPGTGDGYTF. CDR3 nucleotides: TGTGCCAGCTCACCACCCGGGACAGGGGATGGCTACACCTTC.

The J gene is TRBJ2-7, the V gene TRBV9; maybe TRBD2 (5 bases). The CDR3 is 14 amino acids. The germline V gene encodes CDR1 SGDLS and CDR2 YYNGEE. The V and J ends lost 2 bases and 6 bases respectively, with 15 bases between them. CDR3 DNA: TGTGCCAGCAGCGTTGGACTTCTCTCTGGCGAGCAGTACTTC. It codes for CASSVGLLSGEQYF.

This clonotype showed up just a few times. The chain employs TRBV11-2 and TRBJ2-1, with 8 positions matching TRBD1. Germline V gene sequence: CDR1 SGHAT, CDR2 FQNNGV. After removal of 7 bases from V and 7 bases from J, the junction contained 6 bases not matched to a gene. The CDR3 spans 13 residues. The CDR3 DNA sequence: TGTGCCAGCATTACAACAGGGGGTAATGAGCAGTTCTTC. Residues: CASITTGGNEQFF.

The chain couples TRBV4-1 to TRBJ2-7; no firm D call. From germline, CDR1 is MGHRA and CDR2 YSYEKL. V gave up 1 base and J gave up 2 bases, with 18 bases separating them. The CDR3 length is 17 residues. CDR3 sequence (DNA): TGCGCCAGCAGCCAAGGAGGCGGACGAAGCCCTACCTACGAGCAGTACTTC. Translating it yields CASSQGGGRSPTYEQYF.

This clonotype was found a few times. This chain joins TRBV7-6 and TRBJ2-1; 8 bases are a match to TRBD1. The CDR3 spans 15 residues. After removal of 2 bases from V and 9 bases from J, the junction contained 9 bases not matched to a gene. The germline V gene encodes CDR1 SGHVS and CDR2 FNYEAQ. The chain's CDR3 is CASSLSRGQGAEQFF. The CDR3 bases are TGTGCCAGCAGCTTAAGCCGGGGGCAGGGGGCTGAGCAGTTCTTC.

This clonotype was detected only a few times. This chain links TRBV10-3 with TRBJ2-7; D is ambiguous. The V end lost 10 bases, the J end lost 0 bases, and 13 bases lay between the germline ends. The CDR3 length is 13 residues. From germline, CDR1 is ENHRY and CDR2 SYGVKD. Here the CDR3 DNA reads TGTGCCACCCAGGACGGACGCTCCTACGAGCAGTACTTC. This gives the protein CATQDGRSYEQYF.

This clonotype was found a few times. V and J are TRBV27 and TRBJ2-7, with D perhaps matching TRBD2 (6 bases). CDR3 size: 13 residues. CDR1 is MNHEY, CDR2 SMNVEV, per germline (reference sequence). Between the trimmed V and J ends, which lost 6 bases and 6 bases, there was a span of 15 bases. The DNA of the CDR3 is TGTGCCAGCAGCCGGGACTCCGCCTTCGAGCAGTACTTC. Its translation is CASSRDSAFEQYF.

This clonotype has just a few counts. The chain couples TRBV12-3 or TRBV12-4 to TRBJ2-7, with D possibly being TRBD2 (5 bases). Trimming shortened V by 2 bases and J by 3 bases, and 11 bases separated the two germline ends. This CDR3 is 14 amino acids long. The CDR3 sequence is CASSLWASSYEQYF. CDR3 coding DNA: TGTGCCAGCAGTTTATGGGCTAGCAGCTACGAGCAGTACTTC.

This clonotype was detected ten times or more. The V call is TRBV7-3, the J call TRBJ2-5, with D perhaps assigned TRBD1 or TRBD2 (5 bases each). The CDR3 is made up of 14 amino acids. Germline assignment: CDR1 SGHTA and CDR2 FQGTGA. Trimming removed 3 bases at V and 4 bases at J, with 12 bases between. The CDR3 DNA reads TGTGCCAGCAGCTTGGGGCCTGGGGGAGAGACCCAGTACTTC. It is translated as CASSLGPGGETQYF.

This clonotype was found a few times. The CDR3 loop is CASSRDGPKTQYF. As DNA, the CDR3 is TGTGCCAGCAGCCGGGACGGACCCAAGACCCAGTACTTC. The chain carries TRBV7-6 and TRBJ2-5; the D gene could be TRBD1 or TRBD2 (5 bases each). Germline CDR1 and CDR2: SGHVS and FNYEAQ. V was trimmed by 5 bases and J by 6 bases, leaving 13 bases between them. The CDR3 is 13 amino acids.

This clonotype was detected a few times. The rearrangement uses TRBV20-1 and TRBJ2-1; 11 bases map to TRBD2. After removal of 3 bases from V and 6 bases from J, the junction contained 7 bases not matched to a gene. Per the germline V gene, CDR1 is DFQATT and CDR2 is SNEGSKA (reference sequence). The CDR3 consists of 15 residues. The DNA for the CDR3 is TGCAGTGCTAGGGACTTTAGCGGGAGGGCCAATGAGCAGTTCTTC. Translating gives CSARDFSGRANEQFF.

The sample holds a few counts of this clonotype. The chain joins TRBV5-1 to TRBJ2-2; tentatively, D is TRBD2 (5 bases). This CDR3 has 16 residues. The V end lost 9 bases, the J end lost 8 bases, and 26 bases lay between the germline ends. Per the germline V gene, CDR1 is SGHRS and CDR2 is YFSETQ. The DNA for the CDR3 is TGCGCCACCTCACCACGGGCAGAGGCCAGGACTGGGGAGCTGTTTTTT. This sequence encodes CATSPRAEARTGELFF.

The table lists this clonotype with many counts. The rearrangement joins TRBV12-3 or TRBV12-4 to TRBJ1-2, with 9 nucleotides matching TRBD1. The CDR3 length is 17 residues. Unmatched junction bases numbered 11, after V lost 6 bases and J lost 0 bases. In DNA, the CDR3 is TGTGCCAGCAGCGCAGTCCGGACAGGGGAAGCTAACTATGGCTACACCTTC. Its translation: CASSAVRTGEANYGYTF.

This clonotype was observed a single time. The CDR3 bases are TGTGCCAGCAGCCCAGGTGGGGTTACGCAGTATTTT. Translation gives CASSPGGVTQYF. This chain connects TRBV3-1 to TRBJ2-3; D remains unclear. The CDR3 has 12 residues. CDR1 and CDR2 from the germline V gene are LGHDT and YNNKEL (reference sequence). The V end lost 4 bases, the J end lost 8 bases, and 10 bases lay between the germline ends.

There are many counts of this clonotype. The V gene is TRBV5-1, the J gene TRBJ2-5, with D perhaps TRBD1 or TRBD2 (6 bases each). Germline lookup yields CDR1 SGHRS and CDR2 YFSETQ. V lost 4 bases and J lost 8, with 18 bases in between. CDR3 length: 14 amino acids. The CDR3 loop is CASSNPQGRKTQYF. In DNA form, the CDR3 reads TGCGCCAGCAGCAACCCGCAGGGGAGGAAAACCCAGTACTTC.

This clonotype was seen only a few times. The chain carries TRBV3-1 and TRBJ2-1; a weak D match, TRBD2 (5 bases). Germline CDR1 is LGHDT and CDR2 is YNNKEL (reference sequence). CDR3 length equals 14 residues. Trimming took off 3 bases at V and 3 bases at J, with 9 bases between the two ends. In nucleotides, the CDR3 is TGTGCCAGCAGCCACCTTACTAGCTACAATGAGCAGTTCTTC. This translates into CASSHLTSYNEQFF.

This clonotype was detected only a few times. The rearrangement links TRBV6-1 to TRBJ2-7, with D possibly being TRBD2 (6 bases). V lost 10 bases, J lost 0 bases, and 19 bases lay in between. This CDR3 contains 15 residues. Germline V CDR1 and CDR2: MNHNS, SASEGT. The CDR3 sequence is CATHPGSGLSYEQYF. Here the CDR3 DNA reads TGTGCCACCCACCCTGGTAGCGGCCTCTCCTACGAGCAGTACTTC.

This clonotype was counted a few times. V is TRBV29-1 and J is TRBJ2-5, with D unclear. Trimming stripped 4 bases from V and 2 bases from J, with 11 bases between. CDR1 is SQVTM and CDR2 is ANQGSEA in the germline V gene. The CDR3 covers 13 residues. The CDR3: CSVAGRQQETQYF. In DNA, the CDR3 is TGCAGCGTTGCCGGACGGCAGCAAGAGACCCAGTACTTC.

This chain joins TRBV20-1 and TRBJ1-5; TRBD1 is a possible D gene (6 bases). Per germline, CDR1 DFQATT and CDR2 SNEGSKA (reference sequence). The CDR3 is 15 residues long. V dropped 0 bases and J dropped 7 bases, with 16 bases sitting between them. CDR3: CSARESGRGGQPQHF. As DNA, the CDR3 is TGCAGTGCTAGAGAGTCAGGGCGTGGGGGCCAGCCCCAGCATTTT.

In its sample, this clonotype was seen a few times. The chain carries TRBV3-1 and TRBJ2-1; 8 nucleotides align to TRBD1. The J segment lost 1 base and the V segment lost 1 base, leaving 9 bases of the junction unmatched. Germline V gene sequence: CDR1 LGHDT, CDR2 YNNKEL (reference sequence). CDR3 length: 18 residues. In nucleotides, the CDR3 is TGTGCCAGCAGCCAAGGCCCAGACAGGGGAGTTTCCTACAATGAGCAGTTCTTC. Encoded protein: CASSQGPDRGVSYNEQFF.

V gene TRBV5-1 combines with J gene TRBJ2-7, with a weak D call TRBD1 (6 bases). The V gene lost 4 bases and the J gene lost 3 bases, with 11 bases spanning the gap. CDR1 SGHRS and CDR2 YFSETQ come from the germline V gene. CDR3 length: 13 residues. The CDR3 bases are TGCGCCAGCAGCGTCAACAGGGTCTACGAGCAGTACTTC. Translating it yields CASSVNRVYEQYF.

The V and J genes are TRBV6-1 and TRBJ2-1; the match to TRBD2 covers 15 bases. V lost 4 bases to trimming and J lost 2 bases; unmatched junction nucleotides: 3. There are 17 residues in the CDR3. Germline V CDR1 and CDR2: MNHNS, SASEGT. The CDR3 coding sequence is TGTGCCAGCAGTGCCGGGACTAGCGGGGGGACCTACAATGAGCAGTTCTTC. Protein product: CASSAGTSGGTYNEQFF.

This clonotype has a handful of counts. An end of the junction differs from the germline gene, which may be a read error. The chain joins TRBV5-6 to TRBJ2-1; D call uncertain. The CDR3 has 13 residues. Germline V gene sequence: CDR1 SGHDT, CDR2 YYEEEE. CDR3 sequence: CASTLGITTEQFF. DNA of the CDR3: TGTGCCAGCACCTTGGGTATCACTACTGAGCAGTTCTTC.

The chain couples TRBV7-8 to TRBJ1-1, with D hard to call. The germline V gene has CDR1 SGHVS and CDR2 FQNEAQ. With 3 bases removed from V and 5 bases from J, the gap between germline ends came to 7 bases. The CDR3 is 12 residues long. CDR3 protein: CASSFVGTEAFF. Here the CDR3 DNA reads TGTGCCAGCAGCTTTGTAGGGACTGAAGCTTTCTTT.

The sample holds many counts of this clonotype. The chain joins TRBV10-3 to TRBJ2-5, with a weak D call TRBD2 (6 bases). Germline values: CDR1 ENHRY, CDR2 SYGVKD. V was clipped by 8 bases and J by 4 bases, with 14 bases between them. The CDR3 consists of 13 residues. In DNA form, the CDR3 reads TGTGCCATCGGGGCTAACGGGGGAGAGACCCAGTACTTC. Protein sequence: CAIGANGGETQYF.

In this sample, this clonotype turned up a few times. The chain carries TRBV7-3 and TRBJ1-2; D is unclear. Germline V gene data show CDR1 as SGHTA and CDR2 as FQGTGA. The CDR3 is 14 residues long. Trimming removed 7 bases from V and 4 bases from J, with 16 bases in between. The CDR3 DNA reads as TGTGCCAGCAAGGCCTCCCATAGCAGCTATGGCTACACCTTC. Translated: CASKASHSSYGYTF.

The V and J genes are TRBV10-3 and TRBJ2-5, with D perhaps TRBD2 (5 bases). This CDR3 region has 13 residues. The germline CDR1 and CDR2 sequences are ENHRY and SYGVKD. The V end lost 7 bases, the J end lost 1 base, and 10 bases lay between the germline ends. CDR3 region: CAINEGTQETQYF. The CDR3 DNA reads TGTGCCATCAACGAGGGAACCCAAGAGACCCAGTACTTC.